This T cell receptor beta chain was captured by sequencing in a study of CD8 T cells in ankylosing spondylitis. Study-wide results and caveats: Characteristic of ankylosing spondylitis blood, it appeared, was a TCR beta motif comprising eight highly homologous variants. A number of the motif variants had already been described in reactive arthritis synovial fluid and blood.

This clonotype was seen repeatedly, ten times or more. Its antigen is unknown. This CDR3 is built from 14 residues. Germline values: CDR1 LGHNA, CDR2 YSLEER. V lost 1 base to trimming and J lost 0 bases, with 6 bases between them. TCRdb analysed the 5' RACE reads with MiXCR anew, one entry per CDR3 protein. The data hold under 250,000 distinct CDR3 sequences, with around 8% observed a single time. This clonotype was sampled from a female donor with ankylosing spondylitis or in good health (not recorded which). This chain joins TRBV4-3 and TRBJ1-1; D is uncertain. What was sequenced was blood, either unsorted or a sorted T cell fraction (not recorded which). The CDR3 DNA follows: TGCGCCAGCAGCCAAGCGAGGGTGAACACTGAAGCTTTCTTT. Its protein is CASSQARVNTEAFF.